The T cell receptor (beta chain) described here comes from a study of blood T cell repertoires in COVID-19 (dated by TCRdb to about 2020). About the study as a whole: Samples from collaborators originated in the United States, Italy and Spain and spanned both the acute and convalescent phases of COVID-19. Where available, HLA class I and class II types were taken from metadata supplied by the sample provider and were not determined by assay-based typing. The repertoires were made available in a free public database intended to serve as a resource for research on the immune response to SARS-CoV-2. The samples were drawn from the first 160 participants of the ongoing ImmuneRACE study and from some 1,300 subjects provided by 6 global collaborators. The dataset comprised deeply sampled blood TCRbeta repertoires from subjects exposed to, actively infected with, or recovered from COVID-19. The prospective study material was composed of cDNA or gDNA derived from T cells, B-cell-depleted T cells, or PBMCs. Nearly every sample came with metadata listing a de-identified subject ID, COVID-19 status, age in years and sex.

What the study reported, not specific to this receptor: How much clinical and demographic metadata was included differed by source and by participant, and the metadata was provided uncurated.

Each collaborating institution followed its own protocols to collect whole blood in K2EDTA tubes. For TCRbeta analysis, collaborators shipped samples as frozen whole blood, isolated PBMCs, or DNA extracted from either of those sample types. A word on this clone: Its antigen is still unknown. The sample holds no much larger clone one base away, and base qualities are not on file.

TCRbeta CDR3 regions were amplified from genomic DNA using the immunoSEQ Assay, a bias-controlled multiplex PCR. On the authors' methods: Nucleated cell counts per sample were estimated from amplification of reference gene primers within the assay. Sequence reads were collapsed and filtered to measure the absolute abundance of every unique TCRbeta CDR3 rearrangement. For each sample, productive Simpson clonality was calculated as the square root of Simpson's diversity index across productive rearrangements. Entries here come from immuneACCESS through TCRdb and include only in-frame sequences with V and J called. Some clones fail to appear in such tables; in the studies checked, an unresolved V gene covers under half of the shortfall, and the cause of the remainder is unknown. D and trimming come from the DNA, and the V and J calls and clone size come from that table. The sample records approximately 100,000 clones, roughly nine tenths of which are singletons. 0.85% to 1% of the sample goes to the ten largest clones.

As encoded in the germline V gene, CDR1 is MGHRA while CDR2 is YSYEKL. Spanning cysteine to phenylalanine, the CDR3 consists of 16 amino acids. The read is trimmed to its CDR3 DNA, 48 bases read in frame from base 1. Germline trimming amounts to 0 bases on V and 3 bases on J, with 6 as the count of junction bases outside the gene matches. The receptor was derived from a man in his 60s with acute or convalescent COVID-19. This chain is built from TRBV4-1 and TRBJ2-3; 7 junctional bases match TRBD1. The sample taken for sequencing was peripheral blood. The CDR3 region reads CASSQDSRGRTDTQYF. The bases are TGCGCCAGCAGCCAAGATTCGAGGGGGCGGACAGATACGCAGTATTTT.